The sequence of this T cell receptor beta chain was determined in a study of T cells in Graves' hyperthyroidism and ophthalmopathy. Deletions cut 4 bases from V and 7 bases from J, with 0 bases between. The CDR3 runs to 9 residues. Germline V CDR1 and CDR2: SGHRS, YFSETQ. Patients were excluded because of uncontrolled infection, other autoimmune disease, pregnancy or lactation. Diagnoses used clinical symptoms, serum thyroxine and TRAb, thyroid ultrasound and orbital computed tomography. This clonotype was counted ten times or more. The antigen is undetermined. It was RNA transcripts that yielded the amplified TCR beta CDR3 regions. The HTBI primer set served for first-round RT-PCR of the TCR CDR3. TCRdb re-analysed the multiplex PCR reads in MiXCR, keeping a single row per CDR3 protein. The table has 400,000 to 450,000 distinct CDR3 sequences, approximately 15% seen once. The study's findings and limits: A model of 13 V-J features distinguished ophthalmopathy from stable hyperthyroidism. The model anticipated ophthalmopathy a median approximately six months pre-onset.

The sequence was obtained from a man younger than 35 with Graves' ophthalmopathy. The chain combines TRBV5-1 with TRBJ2-1, with D hard to call. The sequenced sample was blood. CDR3 nucleotides: TGCGCCAGCAGCAATGAGCAGTTCTTC. Its translation is CASSNEQFF.